This T cell receptor (beta chain) appears in the sequencing data of a study of T cell responses to AZD1222 COVID-19 vaccine. TCRdb's copy holds only in-frame clones and misses some; the assay was immunoSEQ multiplex PCR. The top ten hold about 4.9% of the sample, which has about 150,000 clones, about 86% seen once. General study points: Once two AZD1222 doses were given, Spike-specific TCR breadth and depth went up. Most donors were white British, females outnumbered males, and clonal diversity was possibly underestimated. Repertoires were collected only later (after the peak T cell response had occurred). Baseline testing showed seropositivity in only six AZD1222 recipients.

About this clone: The antigen is unknown.

Germline CDR1 SGHNT, CDR2 YYREEE (reference sequence). Trimming stripped 3 bases from V and 3 bases from J, with 8 bases between. There are 13 residues in the CDR3. This sequence joins TRBV5-4 and TRBJ2-3; a weak D match, TRBD2 (6 bases). Sequencing was performed on peripheral blood, taken 28 days after the second AZD1222 dose. The clonotype comes from an adult who received the AZD1222 COVID-19 vaccine. CDR3 sequence reads: CASSSAGTDTQYF. CDR3 bases: TGTGCCAGCAGCTCCGCGGGGACAGATACGCAGTATTTT.